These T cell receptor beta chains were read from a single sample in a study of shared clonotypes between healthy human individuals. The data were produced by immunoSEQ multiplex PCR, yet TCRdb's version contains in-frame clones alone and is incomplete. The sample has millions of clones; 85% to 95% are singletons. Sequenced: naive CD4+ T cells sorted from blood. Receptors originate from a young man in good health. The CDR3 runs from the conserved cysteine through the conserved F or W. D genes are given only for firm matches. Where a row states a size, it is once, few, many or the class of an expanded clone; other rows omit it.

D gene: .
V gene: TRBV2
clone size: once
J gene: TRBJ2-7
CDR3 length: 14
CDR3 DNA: TGTGCCAGCAGTTCGCCACGACGGATCTACGAGCAGTACTTC
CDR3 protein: CASSSPRRIYEQYF

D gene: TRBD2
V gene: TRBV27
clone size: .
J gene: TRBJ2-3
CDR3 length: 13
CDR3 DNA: TGTGCCACCGGACTAGCGGGTTCAGATACGCAGTATTTT
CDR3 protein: CATGLAGSDTQYF

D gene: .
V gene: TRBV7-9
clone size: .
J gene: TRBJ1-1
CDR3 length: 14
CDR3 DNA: TGTGCCAGCAGCTTAGTAAGCGAGAACACTGAAGCTTTCTTT
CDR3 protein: CASSLVSENTEAFF

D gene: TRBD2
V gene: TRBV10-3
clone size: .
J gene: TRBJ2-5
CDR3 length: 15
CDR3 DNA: TGTGCCATCAGTGAGTCGAGGGTTAGCGGGGAGACCCAGTACTTC
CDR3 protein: CAISESRVSGETQYF

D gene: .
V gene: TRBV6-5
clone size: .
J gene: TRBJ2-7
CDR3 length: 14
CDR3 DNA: TGTGCCAGCAGTTACTCGACGGACCGCTACGAGCAGTACTTC
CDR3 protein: CASSYSTDRYEQYF

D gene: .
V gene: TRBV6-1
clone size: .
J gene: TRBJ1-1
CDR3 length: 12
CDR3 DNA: TGTGCCAGCAGCAGGGTGACCGCTGAAGCTTTCTTT
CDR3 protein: CASSRVTAEAFF

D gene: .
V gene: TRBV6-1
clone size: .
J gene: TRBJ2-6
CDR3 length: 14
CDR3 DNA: TGTGCCAGCAGACAGGGAACTGGGGCCAACGTCCTGACTTTC
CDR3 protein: CASRQGTGANVLTF

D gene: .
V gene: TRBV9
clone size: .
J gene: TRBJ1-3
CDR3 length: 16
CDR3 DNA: TGTGCCAGCAGCGTAGCCCCCTTGATCTCTGGAAACACCATATATTTT
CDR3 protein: CASSVAPLISGNTIYF

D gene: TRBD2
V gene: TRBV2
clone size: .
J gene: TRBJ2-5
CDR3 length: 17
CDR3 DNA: TGTGCCAGCAGTGAAGTTGCGGGAGGGTCCTTCCAAGAGACCCAGTACTTC
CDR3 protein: CASSEVAGGSFQETQYF

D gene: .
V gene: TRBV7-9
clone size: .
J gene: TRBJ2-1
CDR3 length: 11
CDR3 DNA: TGTGCCAGCAGCTTCGACAATGAGCAGTTCTTC
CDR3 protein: CASSFDNEQFF

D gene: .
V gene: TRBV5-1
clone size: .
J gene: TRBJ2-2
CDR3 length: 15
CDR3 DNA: TGCGCCAGCAGTTTAGGAGGGGCTGACACCGGGGAGCTGTTTTTT
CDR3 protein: CASSLGGADTGELFF

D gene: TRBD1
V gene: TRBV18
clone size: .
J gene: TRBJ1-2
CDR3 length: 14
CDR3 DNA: TGTGCCAGCTCACCACCGGGACAGGTCGGTGGCTACACCTTC
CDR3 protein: CASSPPGQVGGYTF

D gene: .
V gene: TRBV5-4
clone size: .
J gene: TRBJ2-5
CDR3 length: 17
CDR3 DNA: TGTGCCAGCAGCTTGGGGGGGATAGTAGCTATATCGGAGACCCAGTACTTC
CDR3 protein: CASSLGGIVAISETQYF

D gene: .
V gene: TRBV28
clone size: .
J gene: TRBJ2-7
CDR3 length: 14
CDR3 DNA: TGTGCCAGCAGTTTATCACAGAGCTCCTACGAGCAGTACTTC
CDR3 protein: CASSLSQSSYEQYF

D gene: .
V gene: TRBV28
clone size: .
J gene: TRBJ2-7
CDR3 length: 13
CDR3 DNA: TGTGCCAGCAGTTGGACTGTCTCCTACGAGCAGTACTTC
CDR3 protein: CASSWTVSYEQYF

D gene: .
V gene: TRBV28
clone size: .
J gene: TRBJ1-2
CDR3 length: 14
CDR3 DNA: TGTGCCAGCAGTCCCGCCGGGACACGTTATGCGTACACCTTC
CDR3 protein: CASSPAGTRYAYTF

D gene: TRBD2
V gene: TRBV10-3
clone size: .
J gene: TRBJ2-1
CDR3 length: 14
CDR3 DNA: TGTGCCATGAGTAGCGGGATAGAGAACAATGAGCAGTTCTTC
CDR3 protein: CAMSSGIENNEQFF

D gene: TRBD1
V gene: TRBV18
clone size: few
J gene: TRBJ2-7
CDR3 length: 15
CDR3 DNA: TGTGCCAGCTCATCAACCGGGACAGGGTCTGTGCAGCAGTACTTC
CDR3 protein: CASSSTGTGSVQQYF

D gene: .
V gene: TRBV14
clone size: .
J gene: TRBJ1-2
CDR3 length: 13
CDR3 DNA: TGTGCCAGCAGCCCTACGATCGCGCAGGGCTACACCTTC
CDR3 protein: CASSPTIAQGYTF

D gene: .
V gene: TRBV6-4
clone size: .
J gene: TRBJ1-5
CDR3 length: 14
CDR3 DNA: TGTGCCAGCAGTGACTCCATAGTGGGGTGGCCCCAGCATTTT
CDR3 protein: CASSDSIVGWPQHF

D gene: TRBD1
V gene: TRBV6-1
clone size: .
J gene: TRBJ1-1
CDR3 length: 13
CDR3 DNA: TGTGCCAGCAGTGCGGGACAGGGCACTGAAGCTTTCTTT
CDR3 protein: CASSAGQGTEAFF

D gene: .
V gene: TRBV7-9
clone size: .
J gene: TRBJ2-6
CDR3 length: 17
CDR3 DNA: TGTGCCAGCAGCTTATTTCGGCCGAACTCTGGGGCCAACGTCCTGACTTTC
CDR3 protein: CASSLFRPNSGANVLTF

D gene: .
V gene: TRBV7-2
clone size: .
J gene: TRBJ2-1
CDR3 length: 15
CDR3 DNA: TGTGCCAGCAGCTTAGCCCGGGGCTACTACAATGAGCAGTTCTTC
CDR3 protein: CASSLARGYYNEQFF

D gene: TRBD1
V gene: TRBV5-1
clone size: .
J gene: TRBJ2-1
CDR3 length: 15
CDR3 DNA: TGCGCCAGCAGCTTGTCGACAGGGCAATACAATGAGCAGTTCTTC
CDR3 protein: CASSLSTGQYNEQFF

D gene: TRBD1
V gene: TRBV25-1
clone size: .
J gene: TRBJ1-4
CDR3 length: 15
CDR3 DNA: TGTGCCAGCAGTGAGGGGGACAGAGATAATGAAAAACTGTTTTTT
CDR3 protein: CASSEGDRDNEKLFF

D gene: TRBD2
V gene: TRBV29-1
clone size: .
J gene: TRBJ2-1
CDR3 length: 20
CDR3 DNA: TGCAGCGTTGAATCTCATAACCCCCTTAGCGCGGGGGGGTATTTCGATGAGCAGTTCTTC
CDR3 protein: CSVESHNPLSAGGYFDEQFF

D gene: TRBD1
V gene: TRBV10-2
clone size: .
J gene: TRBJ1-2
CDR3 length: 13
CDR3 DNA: TGCGCCAGCAGTCGACAGGGGACAGATGGCTACACCTTC
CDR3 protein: CASSRQGTDGYTF

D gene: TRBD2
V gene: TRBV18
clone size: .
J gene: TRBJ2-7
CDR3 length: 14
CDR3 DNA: TGTGCCAGCTCACTACCGGGGGGATCCTACGAGCAGTACTTC
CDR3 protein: CASSLPGGSYEQYF

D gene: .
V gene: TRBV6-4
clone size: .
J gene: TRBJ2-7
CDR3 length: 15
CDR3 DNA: TGTGCCAGCAGTGACCTCGTAATCAACTCCTACGAGCAGTACTTC
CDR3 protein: CASSDLVINSYEQYF

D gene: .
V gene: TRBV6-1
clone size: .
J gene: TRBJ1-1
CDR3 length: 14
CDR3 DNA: TGTGCCAGCAGTCATATACCGGGACAAGATAGGGCTTTCTTT
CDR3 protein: CASSHIPGQDRAFF

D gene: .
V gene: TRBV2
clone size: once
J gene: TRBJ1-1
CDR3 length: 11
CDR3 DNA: TGTGCCAAGGGACAGAACACTGAAGCTTTCTTT
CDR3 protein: CAKGQNTEAFF

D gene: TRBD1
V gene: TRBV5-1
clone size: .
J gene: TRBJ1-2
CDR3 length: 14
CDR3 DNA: TGCGCCAGCAGCCTGCAGGGACAGGGTCAGGGCTACACCTTC
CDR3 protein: CASSLQGQGQGYTF

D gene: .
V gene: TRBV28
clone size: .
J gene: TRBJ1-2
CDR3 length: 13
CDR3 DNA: TGTGCCAGCAGTTTAGGTGGGGTTGGTGGCTACACCTTC
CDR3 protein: CASSLGGVGGYTF

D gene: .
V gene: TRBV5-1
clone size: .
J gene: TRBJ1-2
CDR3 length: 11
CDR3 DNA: TGCGCCACCAGGGATAACTATGGCTACACCTTC
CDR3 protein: CATRDNYGYTF

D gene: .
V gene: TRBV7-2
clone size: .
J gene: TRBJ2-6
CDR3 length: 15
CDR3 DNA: TGTGCCAGCAGCCCCCAGGGTGCTGGGGCCAACGTCCTGACTTTC
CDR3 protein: CASSPQGAGANVLTF

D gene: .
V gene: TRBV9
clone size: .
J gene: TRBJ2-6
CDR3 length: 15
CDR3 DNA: TGTGCCAGCAGCGTTTGGTACTCTGGGGCCAACGTCCTGACTTTC
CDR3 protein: CASSVWYSGANVLTF

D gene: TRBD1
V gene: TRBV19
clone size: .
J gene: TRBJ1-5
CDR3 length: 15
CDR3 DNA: TGTGCCAGTAGCTTACAGGGGTCGGGCAATCAGCCCCAGCATTTT
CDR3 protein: CASSLQGSGNQPQHF

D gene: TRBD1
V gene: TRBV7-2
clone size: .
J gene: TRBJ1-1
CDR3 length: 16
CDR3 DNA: TGTGCCAGCAGCTCTACCCGGACAGGGGTGAACACTGAAGCTTTCTTT
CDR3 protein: CASSSTRTGVNTEAFF

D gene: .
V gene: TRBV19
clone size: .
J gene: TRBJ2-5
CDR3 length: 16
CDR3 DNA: TGTGCCAGTAGTATGAGCCGTCCAGGGGGGAGGGAGACCCAGTACTTC
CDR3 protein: CASSMSRPGGRETQYF

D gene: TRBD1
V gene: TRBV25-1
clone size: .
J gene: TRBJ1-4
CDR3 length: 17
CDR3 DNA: TGTGCCAGCAGTGCGCGGACAGGGTCTACAACTAATGAAAAACTGTTTTTT
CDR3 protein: CASSARTGSTTNEKLFF

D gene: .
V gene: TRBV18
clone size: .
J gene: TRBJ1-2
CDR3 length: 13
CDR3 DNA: TGTGCCAGCTCACCGACGGACAACTATGGCTACACCTTC
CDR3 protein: CASSPTDNYGYTF

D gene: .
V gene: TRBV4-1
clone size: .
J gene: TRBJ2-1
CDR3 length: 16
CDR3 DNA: TGCGCCAGCAGCCAAAACGTTGTAGGCTCCTACAATGAGCAGTTCTTC
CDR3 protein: CASSQNVVGSYNEQFF

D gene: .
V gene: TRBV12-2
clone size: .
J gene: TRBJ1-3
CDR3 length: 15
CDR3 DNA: TGTGCAAGCGGTGCATGGGGTATGAGCGAAAACACCATATATTTT
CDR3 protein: CASGAWGMSENTIYF

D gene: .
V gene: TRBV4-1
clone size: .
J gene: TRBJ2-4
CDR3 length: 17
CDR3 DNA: TGCGCCAGCAGCCAAATTTCGCCCGACAGGTTTAAAAACATTCAGTACTTC
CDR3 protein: CASSQISPDRFKNIQYF

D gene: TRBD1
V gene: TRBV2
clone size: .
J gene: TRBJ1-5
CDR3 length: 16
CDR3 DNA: TGTGCCAGCAAAGGACAGGGTAGTATTAGCAATCAGCCCCAGCATTTT
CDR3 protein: CASKGQGSISNQPQHF

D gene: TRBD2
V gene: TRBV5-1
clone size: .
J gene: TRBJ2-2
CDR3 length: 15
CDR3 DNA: TGCGCCAGCAGCTTTCTAGCGGGAAATCCCGGGGAGCTGTTTTTT
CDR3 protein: CASSFLAGNPGELFF

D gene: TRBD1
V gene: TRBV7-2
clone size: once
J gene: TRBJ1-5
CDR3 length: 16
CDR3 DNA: TGTGCCAGCAGCTTCGCTGACAGGGCTAGCAATCAGCCCCAGCATTTT
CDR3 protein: CASSFADRASNQPQHF

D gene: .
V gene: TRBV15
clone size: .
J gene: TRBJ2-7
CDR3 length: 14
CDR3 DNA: TGTGCCACCAGCGAGTTGGGCAGATCCTACGAGCAGTACTTC
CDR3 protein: CATSELGRSYEQYF

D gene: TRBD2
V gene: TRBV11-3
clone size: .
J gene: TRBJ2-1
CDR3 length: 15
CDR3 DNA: TGTGCCAGCAGCTTAGGCCTAGCGGCTAACAATGAGCAGTTCTTC
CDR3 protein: CASSLGLAANNEQFF

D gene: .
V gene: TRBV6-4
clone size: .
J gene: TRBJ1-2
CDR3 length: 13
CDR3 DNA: TGTGCCAGCAGGAAAGGGGCTAACTATGGCTACACCTTC
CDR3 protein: CASRKGANYGYTF